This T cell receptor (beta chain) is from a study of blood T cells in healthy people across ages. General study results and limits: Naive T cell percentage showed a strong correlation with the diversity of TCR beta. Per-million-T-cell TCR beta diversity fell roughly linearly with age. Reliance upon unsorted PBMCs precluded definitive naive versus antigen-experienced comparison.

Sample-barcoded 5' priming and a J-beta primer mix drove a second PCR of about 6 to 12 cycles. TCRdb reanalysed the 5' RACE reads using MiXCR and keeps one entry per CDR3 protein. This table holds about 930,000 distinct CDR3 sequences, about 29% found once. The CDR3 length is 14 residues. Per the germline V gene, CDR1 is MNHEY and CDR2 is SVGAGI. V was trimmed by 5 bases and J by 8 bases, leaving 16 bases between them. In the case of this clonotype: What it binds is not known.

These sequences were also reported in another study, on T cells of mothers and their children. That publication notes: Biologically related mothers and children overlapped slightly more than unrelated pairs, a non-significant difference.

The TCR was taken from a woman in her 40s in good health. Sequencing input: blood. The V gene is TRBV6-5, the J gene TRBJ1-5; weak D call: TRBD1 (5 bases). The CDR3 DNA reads TGTGCCAGCAGTCCCGCTTGGGGGAAGGAGCCCCAGCATTTT. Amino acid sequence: CASSPAWGKEPQHF.